The 31 T cell receptor beta chains below come from one sample, sequenced in a study of radiation and T cells in renal cell carcinoma (dated by TCRdb to about 2020). The sample's time point, from its label and the paper: blood 2 weeks post-SBRT. The treatment or condition tag for this specimen amounts to: 15 Gy SBRT to primary tumor, nephrectomy 4 weeks later. Preparation of the library involved the immunoSEQ multiplex PCR assay. The table comes from immuneACCESS by way of TCRdb, which keeps in-frame sequences with V and J called. Part of the clones is missing from these tables; in studies checked, under half for an unresolved V gene and the rest for unknown reasons. The sample records some 50,000 clones, 80% of which are singletons. The ten largest clonotypes hold 29% of the sample. Sequencing was performed on blood, taken from a patient whose treatment included radiotherapy and nephrectomy. The receptor set was obtained from a woman in her sixties or seventies with renal cell carcinoma.

The chain employs TRBV18 and TRBJ1-2, with 7 bases matching TRBD1. Germline CDR1 and CDR2: KGHSH and LQKENI. CDR3 length equals 17 residues. With 0 bases clipped from V and 0 bases from J, the junction kept 7 bases outside the gene matches. CDR3 sequence: CASSPPNRGAANYGYTF. In DNA, the CDR3 is TGTGCCAGCTCACCACCGAACAGGGGCGCAGCTAACTATGGCTACACCTTC. The full variable domain, rest sourced from reference TRBV18 and TRBJ1-2, is NAGVMQNPRHLVRRRGQEARLRCSPMKGHSHVYWYRQLPEEGLKFMVYLQKENIIDESGMPKERFSAEFPKEGPSILRIQQVVRGDSAAYFCASSPPNRGAANYGYTFGSGTRLTVV.

The chain recombines TRBV6-5 with TRBJ1-1; D is perhaps TRBD1 (5 bases). The ends were cut back, 0 bases at V and 5 bases at J, with 10 bases in the middle. The CDR3 length is 14 residues. The germline gives CDR1 MNHEY, CDR2 SVGAGI. For the CDR3, the DNA is TGTGCCAGCAGTTACTCCTGGGGGTTGACTGAAGCTTTCTTT. The encoded protein is CASSYSWGLTEAFF.

With respect to this clone: One end of the junction fails to match germline, which may point to a read error. Other DNA sequences in the same sample also yield this CDR3. The J gene is TRBJ2-5, the V gene TRBV6-5; D remains ambiguous. This CDR3 is built from 13 residues. Germline V gene data show CDR1 as MNHEY and CDR2 as SVGAGI. CDR3 nucleotides: TGTGCCAGCAGTTACGACGGAACGAGAGTACCCCACTTC. It encodes CASSYDGTRVPHF.

The rearrangement uses TRBV7-9 and TRBJ1-2, with D perhaps TRBD1 (5 bases). The CDR3 sequence is 15 residues long. Germline V CDR1 and CDR2: SEHNR, FQNEAQ (reference sequence). The ends were cut back, 1 base at V and 4 bases at J, with 13 bases in the middle. The CDR3 nucleotides are TGTGCCAGCAGCTTAGTTGGCAGGGTAGGCTATGGCTACACCTTC. Translated, it gives CASSLVGRVGYGYTF.

This chain uses TRBV9 with TRBJ2-2, with D perhaps matching TRBD2 (5 bases). Trimming cost V 4 bases and J 1 base, with 8 bases left between them. Germline CDR1 is SGDLS and CDR2 is YYNGEE. This CDR3 region has 14 residues. As DNA, the CDR3 is TGTGCCAGCAGCAAAGAGGGGAACACCGGGGAGCTGTTTTTT. Its protein product is CASSKEGNTGELFF. Looking up the rest from reference TRBV9 and TRBJ2-2 gives the full variable domain: DSGVTQTPKHLITATGQRVTLRCSPRSGDLSVYWYQQSLDQGLQFLIQYYNGEERAKGNILERFSAQQFPDLHSELNLSSLELGDSALYFCASSKEGNTGELFFGEGSRLTVL.

As for this clone: Other DNA sequences in this specimen translate into the identical CDR3. J is TRBJ2-5 and V is TRBV2, with D unresolved. The germline V gene has CDR1 SNHLY and CDR2 FYNNEI. The V end lost 1 base, the J end lost 2 bases, and 8 bases lay between the germline ends. This CDR3 comprises 14 residues. The CDR3 region has the DNA TGTGCCAGCAGTGAAGGACCGAATCAAGAGACCCAGTACTTC. Its translation: CASSEGPNQETQYF. The full variable domain, with the rest looked up from reference TRBV2 and TRBJ2-5, is EPEVTQTPSHQVTQMGQEVILRCVPISNHLYFYWYRQILGQKVEFLVSFYNNEISEKSEIFDDQFSVERPDGSNFTLKIRSTKLEDSAMYFCASSEGPNQETQYFGPGTRLLVL.

This chain uses TRBV18 with TRBJ2-2, with D perhaps TRBD1 (5 bases). Germline assignment: CDR1 KGHSH and CDR2 LQKENI. The V end lost 2 bases, the J end lost 7 bases, and 8 bases lay between the germline ends. This CDR3 contains 13 residues. The DNA of the CDR3 is TGTGCCAGCTCACCAATGGACAACGGGGAGCTGTTTTTT. Translated: CASSPMDNGELFF.

V and J are TRBV18 and TRBJ2-5; maybe TRBD2 (6 bases). V lost 2 bases and J 5 bases, leaving 12 bases between the germline ends. Germline values: CDR1 KGHSH, CDR2 LQKENI. CDR3 length equals 14 residues. CDR3 loop: CASSPTPRGETQYF. As DNA, the CDR3 is TGTGCCAGCTCACCAACCCCCCGGGGGGAGACCCAGTACTTC.

The genes are TRBV11-1 and TRBJ1-1; D is unclear. The CDR3 runs 13 residues. Between the trimmed V and J ends, which lost 3 bases and 10 bases, there was a span of 15 bases. Germline CDR1 SGHAT, CDR2 FQDESV (reference sequence). In nucleotides, the CDR3 is TGTGCCAGCAGCTTGAGACACCAACGGGGAGCTTTCTTT. This translates into CASSLRHQRGAFF. Complete variable domain (other parts from reference TRBV11-1 and TRBJ1-1): EAEVAQSPRYKITEKSQAVAFWCDPISGHATLYWYRQILGQGPELLVQFQDESVVDDSQLPKDRFSAERLKGVDSTLKIQPAELGDSAMYLCASSLRHQRGAFFGQGTRLTVV.

The rearrangement links TRBV6-1 to TRBJ1-2, with 10 bases that match TRBD1. With V trimmed by 2 bases and J by 2 bases, 2 bases remained unmatched. From germline, CDR1 is MNHNS and CDR2 SASEGT. This CDR3 spans 15 amino acids. CDR3 DNA sequence: TGTGCCAGCAGTGAAATGGGACAGGGGAACTATGGCTACACCTTC. This encodes CASSEMGQGNYGYTF.

The V and J genes are TRBV7-9 and TRBJ2-2; D uncertain. The CDR3 has 14 residues. Looked up from germline, CDR1 is SEHNR and CDR2 is FQNEAQ (reference sequence). V lost 5 bases and J lost 6, with 13 bases in between. CDR3: CASSPSTPAGELFF. The CDR3 DNA reads as TGTGCCAGCAGCCCCTCCACTCCGGCCGGGGAGCTGTTTTTT.

This rearrangement joins TRBV6-5 to TRBJ1-1; D is undetermined. V lost 2 bases to trimming and J lost 1 base, with 8 bases between them. Germline V CDR1 and CDR2: MNHEY, SVGAGI. The CDR3 covers 14 residues. CDR3 sequence reads: CASSYMTGNTEAFF. The DNA for the CDR3 is TGTGCCAGCAGTTACATGACCGGGAACACTGAAGCTTTCTTT.

The V and J genes are TRBV21-1 and TRBJ1-6; the table calls TRBD1, which could not be checked here. TRBV21-1 is shown as a pseudogene. The CDR3 has 21 amino acids. The CDR3 loop reads CASSKAWTWDRVFSYNSPLHF. CDR3 bases: TGTGCCAGCAGCAAAGCATGGACATGGGACAGGGTATTTTCCTATAATTCACCCCTCCACTTT.

This sequence joins TRBV7-8 and TRBJ2-1, with D maybe TRBD2 (5 bases). With 11 bases removed from V and 4 bases from J, the gap between germline ends came to 24 bases. CDR1 is SGHVS and CDR2 is FQNEAQ in the germline V gene. The CDR3 extends over 16 amino acids. As DNA, the CDR3 is TGTGCCTCTAGCACTGGGGAGCTCGAGGTTTACAATGAGCAGTTCTTC. Its translation: CASSTGELEVYNEQFF. Variable domain in full (rest from reference TRBV7-8 and TRBJ2-1): GAGVSQSPRYKVAKRGQDVALRCDPISGHVSLFWYQQALGQGPEFLTYFQNEAQLDKSGLPSDRFFAERPEGSVSTLKIQRTQQEDSAVYLCASSTGELEVYNEQFFGPGTRLTVL.

The chain couples TRBV2 to TRBJ1-1; no firm D call. The V gene lost 1 base and the J gene lost 6 bases, with 9 bases spanning the gap. Per germline, CDR1 SNHLY and CDR2 FYNNEI. This CDR3 region has 13 residues. The CDR3 spells CASSEGRTAEAFF. CDR3 nucleotides: TGTGCCAGCAGTGAAGGTCGAACGGCTGAAGCTTTCTTT.

The J gene is TRBJ2-3, the V gene TRBV7-2; 12 bases match TRBD2. The CDR3 is 17 residues long. From germline, CDR1 is SGHTA and CDR2 FQGNSA. Trimming cost V 1 base and J 5 bases; bases outside gene matches: 7. CDR3 residues: CASSLDLAGGFEDTQYF. CDR3 nucleotides: TGTGCCAGCAGCTTAGACCTAGCGGGGGGGTTTGAAGATACGCAGTATTTT.

The chain is built from TRBV6-5 and TRBJ2-3; D call uncertain. Deletions cut 2 bases from V and 6 bases from J, with 15 bases between. CDR3 length: 15 amino acids. The germline V gene has CDR1 MNHEY and CDR2 SVGAGI. CDR3: CASSYAASYEDTQYF. CDR3 nucleotides: TGTGCCAGCAGTTACGCGGCTTCTTATGAGGATACGCAGTATTTT.

This clone has just a few counts. The chain employs TRBV10-3 and TRBJ2-2, with D uncertain. The CDR3 spans 12 residues. In germline, CDR1 is ENHRY, CDR2 SYGVKD. V gave up 3 bases and J gave up 4 bases, with 3 bases separating them. The CDR3 DNA follows: TGTGCCATCAGTGATAGCACCGGGGAGCTGTTTTTT. Amino acids: CAISDSTGELFF.

The rearrangement links TRBV19 to TRBJ2-2; D remains ambiguous. Trimming stripped 5 bases from V and 1 base from J, with 5 bases between. The germline gives CDR1 LNHDA, CDR2 SQIVND (reference sequence). There are 13 residues in the CDR3. CDR3 sequence (DNA): TGTGCCAGTAGTCGACTGAACACCGGGGAGCTGTTTTTT. It codes for CASSRLNTGELFF.

This clone showed up just a few times. The V gene is TRBV29-1, the J gene TRBJ1-5; 9 bases fit TRBD1. CDR1 is SQVTM and CDR2 is ANQGSEA in the germline V gene. The CDR3 length is 13 residues. Germline trimming cut 7 bases from V and 4 bases from J; bases unmatched to any gene: 5. In DNA, the CDR3 is TGCAGCGCAGGGACAGGGAAGAATCAGCCCCAGCATTTT. This gives the protein CSAGTGKNQPQHF.

The chain links TRBV2 to TRBJ2-2; 9 bases line up with TRBD1. CDR1 SNHLY and CDR2 FYNNEI come from the germline V gene. V was clipped by 4 bases and J by 5 bases; unmatched bases: 2. The CDR3 has 14 residues. CDR3 coding DNA: TGTGCCAGCAGTGGACAGGGGGGAACCGGGGAGCTGTTTTTT. Protein sequence: CASSGQGGTGELFF.

The chain joins TRBV7-7 to TRBJ2-5; 9 nucleotides agree with TRBD1. The J segment lost 2 bases and the V segment lost 5 bases, leaving 6 bases of the junction unmatched. Germline V gene sequence: CDR1 SSHAT, CDR2 FNYEAQ (reference sequence). CDR3 length equals 15 residues. The CDR3 nucleotides are TGTGCCAGCAGCGCGGACAGGGGAGCACAAGAGACCCAGTACTTC. It is translated as CASSADRGAQETQYF.

This sequence joins TRBV5-5 and TRBJ1-1; D not certain. V shed 0 bases and J shed 0 bases, with 6 bases lying between them. The CDR3 has 14 amino acids. Per the germline V gene, CDR1 is SGHKS and CDR2 is YYEKEE (reference sequence). The CDR3, as DNA: TGTGCCAGCAGCTTGGGCTCCTTGAACACTGAAGCTTTCTTT. It yields the protein CASSLGSLNTEAFF.

V usage is TRBV18 and J usage is TRBJ2-7, with 8 bases lining up with TRBD1. The J segment lost 5 bases and the V segment lost 9 bases, leaving 12 bases of the junction unmatched. The CDR3 is made up of 14 amino acids. CDR1 KGHSH and CDR2 LQKENI come from the germline V gene. The CDR3 region has the DNA TGTGCCAGTTGCACCAGGGGGCGGGAAGACGAGCAGTACTTC. It translates to CASCTRGREDEQYF.

The chain carries TRBV20-1 and TRBJ1-1, with no clear D. CDR1 DFQATT and CDR2 SNEGSKA come from the germline V gene (reference sequence). The CDR3 spans 10 residues. V lost 3 bases and J 7 bases, leaving 6 bases between the germline ends. CDR3 sequence (DNA): TGCAGTGCTAGGAGGGTTGAAGCTTTCTTT. Amino acids: CSARRVEAFF.

CDR3 sequence (DNA): TGTGCCAGCAGCTTAGAGGGTGAAAAACTGTTTTTT. It yields the protein CASSLEGEKLFF. The rearrangement links TRBV7-9 to TRBJ1-4; no firm D call. Per germline, CDR1 SEHNR and CDR2 FQNEAQ (reference sequence). V gave up 1 base and J gave up 7 bases, with 4 bases separating them. The CDR3 length is 12 residues.

The chain joins TRBV6-5 to TRBJ2-7; 13 bases are shared with TRBD2. The germline V gene encodes CDR1 MNHEY and CDR2 SVGAGI. Trimming at V came to 4 bases and at J to 2 bases, leaving 2 bases not matched to a gene. This CDR3 contains 15 residues. The CDR3 DNA reads as TGTGCCAGCAGTTCCGGGACTAGCGGGACCTACGAGCAGTACTTC. This encodes CASSSGTSGTYEQYF.

This clone has only one observation. The V and J genes are TRBV30 and TRBJ2-7; TRBD2 aligns across 8 bases. V shed 4 bases and J 2 bases; nucleotides not matched to a gene: 7. The CDR3 totals 14 residues. Looked up from germline, CDR1 is GTSNPN and CDR2 is SVGIG (reference sequence). CDR3 nucleotide sequence: TGTGCCTGGAACCGCGCGGGAGGACCCTACGAGCAGTACTTC. This translates into CAWNRAGGPYEQYF.

V usage is TRBV4-3 and J usage is TRBJ2-7; no clear D. This CDR3 has 14 residues. The germline gives CDR1 LGHNA, CDR2 YSLEER. Deletions cut 0 bases from V and 0 bases from J, with 6 bases between. CDR3 DNA sequence: TGCGCCAGCAGCCAAGATACTTTCTCCTACGAGCAGTACTTC. Translated, it gives CASSQDTFSYEQYF.

The chain uses TRBV18 and TRBJ2-3, with 14 bases that match TRBD2. CDR1 and CDR2 (germline): KGHSH, LQKENI. The CDR3 sequence is 17 residues long. The J segment lost 3 bases and the V segment lost 3 bases, leaving 5 bases of the junction unmatched. The CDR3: CASSPGTSGRGTDTQYF. CDR3 bases: TGTGCCAGCTCACCTGGGACTAGCGGGAGAGGTACAGATACGCAGTATTTT.

The chain employs TRBV18 and TRBJ2-5; tentative D call: TRBD1 (5 bases). V lost 2 bases, J lost 5 bases, and 18 bases lay in between. CDR1 and CDR2 (germline): KGHSH, LQKENI. The CDR3 is made up of 16 amino acids. The CDR3 nucleotides are TGTGCCAGCTCACCATCAGGGATCGGAAGTATGGAGACCCAGTACTTC. Residues: CASSPSGIGSMETQYF.